A single sample is the source of the 20 T cell receptor beta chains below, sequenced in a study of T-cell reconstitution after alpha-beta-depleted transplantation in children. Unique molecular identifiers featured in how the TCRbeta library was prepared. A single record per CDR3 protein comes from TCRdb applying MiXCR to the PCR reads. Among 700,000 to 950,000 distinct CDR3 sequences listed, roughly 15% were seen once. Specimen: PBMCs, mostly from graft donor cells, collected 360 days after TCRalphabeta/CD19-depleted stem cell transplant. The receptors originated from a male patient under 18 who had a stem cell transplant for acute lymphoblastic leukemia, so the T cells may come from the graft donor.

The V and J genes are TRBV20-1 and TRBJ2-2, with TRBD2 matching 10 bases. Germline CDR1 and CDR2: DFQATT and SNEGSKA (reference sequence). The CDR3 has 14 residues. V dropped 6 bases and J dropped 5; count of bases not matched to a gene: 6. CDR3 DNA: TGCAGTGCGGTTCTAGCGGGAGCAACCGGGGAGCTGTTTTTT. Residues: CSAVLAGATGELFF.

This clonotype has ten or more counts. V usage is TRBV2 and J usage is TRBJ1-5; D not resolved. Per germline, CDR1 SNHLY and CDR2 FYNNEI. The CDR3 has 15 amino acids. V was shortened by 7 bases and J by 3 bases, with 16 bases between the two germline ends. The CDR3: CASKLDSQPNQPQHF. In nucleotides, the CDR3 is TGTGCCAGCAAGTTGGACTCACAGCCCAATCAGCCCCAGCATTTT.

Of note for this clonotype: At one boundary the junction diverges from the germline segment, which might be a read error. The chain combines TRBV5-3 with TRBJ2-1, with no clear D. TRBV5-3 is an ORF, with its function uncertain. CDR3 length: 8 amino acids. This chain's CDR3 is CARSWAVF. In DNA, the CDR3 is TGTGCCAGAAGCTGGGCGGTCTTC.

The rearrangement uses TRBV7-6 and TRBJ2-1; 8 nucleotides line up with TRBD2. CDR1 and CDR2 from the germline V gene are SGHVS and FNYEAQ. Trimming removed 0 bases from V and 7 bases from J; junction bases left unmatched: 14. The CDR3 loop spans 18 amino acids. CDR3 region: CASSLAREAGVLLNEQFF. CDR3 DNA sequence: TGTGCCAGCAGCTTAGCGCGGGAAGCGGGGGTTCTCCTTAATGAGCAGTTCTTC.

In its sample, this clonotype was seen a few times. The chain recombines TRBV5-8 with TRBJ1-5, with TRBD1 as a possible D gene (6 bases). The CDR3 is 16 residues long. V was shortened by 3 bases and J by 0 bases, with 13 bases between the two germline ends. Germline CDR1 reads SGHTS; CDR2 reads YDEGEE. The CDR3 DNA sequence: TGTGCCAGCAGCTCGACAGGCTGGGGTAGCAATCAGCCCCAGCATTTT. Amino acid sequence: CASSSTGWGSNQPQHF.

This clonotype was counted a few times. This chain uses TRBV5-5 with TRBJ2-7, with 9 bases lining up with TRBD1. The V gene end was trimmed by 5 bases and the J gene end by 5 bases; junction bases not matched to a gene: 14. The CDR3 sequence is 16 residues long. CDR1 is SGHKS and CDR2 is YYEKEE in the germline V gene (reference sequence). In DNA, the CDR3 is TGTGCCAGCAGGCAATCCCTCGGGACAGGGAAGGACGAGCAGTACTTC. It yields the protein CASRQSLGTGKDEQYF.

This chain connects TRBV9 to TRBJ2-1; D might be TRBD1 or TRBD2, each matching 5 bases. The CDR3 spans 17 residues. CDR1 and CDR2 from the germline V gene are SGDLS and YYNGEE. Between the trimmed V and J ends, which lost 0 bases and 1 base, there was a span of 14 bases. CDR3 in amino acids: CASSVDQGRSSYNEQFF. CDR3 coding DNA: TGTGCCAGCAGCGTAGATCAGGGACGCAGTTCCTACAATGAGCAGTTCTTC. Complete variable domain (other parts from reference TRBV9 and TRBJ2-1): DSGVTQTPKHLITATGQRVTLRCSPRSGDLSVYWYQQSLDQGLQFLIQYYNGEERAKGNILERFSAQQFPDLHSELNLSSLELGDSALYFCASSVDQGRSSYNEQFFGPGTRLTVL.

This clonotype was seen a few times. V usage is TRBV29-1 and J usage is TRBJ2-2; D ambiguous. The CDR3 runs to 14 residues. CDR1 is SQVTM and CDR2 is ANQGSEA in the germline V gene. V lost 4 bases and J 2 bases, leaving 11 bases between the germline ends. CDR3 nucleotides: TGCAGCGTTGGGCTGTCCTACAACACCGGGGAGCTGTTTTTT. Protein product: CSVGLSYNTGELFF.

In this sample, this clonotype turned up a few times. V and J are TRBV28 and TRBJ2-7; D uncertain. This CDR3 has 16 residues. The V end lost 1 base, the J end lost 1 base, and 14 bases lay between the germline ends. Germline loops: CDR1 MDHEN, CDR2 SYDVKM. The CDR3 DNA sequence: TGTGCCAGCAGTTTATTAGACATCCAACATTCCTACGAGCAGTACTTC. This sequence encodes CASSLLDIQHSYEQYF. Combining the CDR3 with reference TRBV28 and TRBJ2-7 gives the whole variable domain DVKVTQSSRYLVKRTGEKVFLECVQDMDHENMFWYRQDPGLGLRLIYFSYDVKMKEKGDIPEGYSVSREKKERFSLILESASTNQTSMYLCASSLLDIQHSYEQYFGPGTRLTVT.

This clonotype was seen ten or more times. This chain uses TRBV2 with TRBJ2-1; tentatively, D is TRBD2 (5 bases). From germline, CDR1 is SNHLY and CDR2 FYNNEI. This CDR3 is 16 amino acids long. V gave up 5 bases and J gave up 0 bases, with 14 bases separating them. The DNA for the CDR3 is TGTGCCAGCAGTCCTACTAGATTAAGCTCCTACAATGAGCAGTTCTTC. It translates to CASSPTRLSSYNEQFF.

V gene TRBV5-1 combines with J gene TRBJ2-7; TRBD2 aligns across 12 bases. V lost 3 bases to trimming and J lost 3 bases; unmatched junction nucleotides: 13. Germline V gene lookup returns CDR1 SGHRS and CDR2 YFSETQ. CDR3 size: 18 residues. CDR3 in amino acids: CASSSRTSGNLKGYEQYF. The CDR3 DNA reads TGCGCCAGCAGCTCCAGGACTAGCGGGAATCTTAAGGGCTACGAGCAGTACTTC. Together with reference TRBV5-1 and TRBJ2-7, the CDR3 gives the full variable domain: KAGVTQTPRYLIKTRGQQVTLSCSPISGHRSVSWYQQTPGQGLQFLFEYFSETQRNKGNFPGRFSGRQFSNSRSEMNVSTLELGDSALYLCASSSRTSGNLKGYEQYFGPGTRLTVT.

The rearrangement links TRBV5-6 to TRBJ2-1, with TRBD2 matching over 10 bases. The ends lost 4 bases at V and 8 bases at J; junction bases unmatched: 6. The CDR3 extends over 14 amino acids. Per the germline V gene, CDR1 is SGHDT and CDR2 is YYEEEE. CDR3 loop: CASSPGLARYEQFF. The CDR3 nucleotides read TGTGCCAGCAGCCCGGGACTAGCGAGGTATGAGCAGTTCTTC. The full variable domain, rest sourced from reference TRBV5-6 and TRBJ2-1, is DAGVTQSPTHLIKTRGQQVTLRCSPKSGHDTVSWYQQALGQGPQFIFQYYEEEERQRGNFPDRFSGHQFPNYSSELNVNALLLGDSALYLCASSPGLARYEQFFGPGTRLTVL.

This clonotype was counted between two and nine times. The rearrangement links TRBV2 to TRBJ2-1; 9 bases are shared with TRBD2. Germline V gives CDR1 SNHLY, CDR2 FYNNEI. This CDR3 has 17 residues. Germline trimming cut 5 bases from V and 3 bases from J; bases unmatched to any gene: 11. DNA of the CDR3: TGTGCCAGCAGTCCGTCGCTAGCGGGAAACGGCTACAATGAGCAGTTCTTC. Amino acid sequence: CASSPSLAGNGYNEQFF.

This clonotype came up a few times. V gene TRBV5-1 combines with J gene TRBJ2-1, with TRBD2 matching 10 bases. Germline assignment: CDR1 SGHRS and CDR2 YFSETQ. The CDR3 is 17 amino acids. V lost 1 base, J lost 4 bases, and 8 bases stayed unmatched. CDR3 protein: CASSLKKREGVYNEQFF. Here the CDR3 DNA reads TGCGCCAGCAGCTTGAAGAAGCGGGAGGGCGTATACAATGAGCAGTTCTTC.

The table lists this clonotype with a few counts. The V gene is TRBV7-8, the J gene TRBJ2-2; perhaps TRBD2 as D (5 bases). Germline V gives CDR1 SGHVS, CDR2 FQNEAQ. The CDR3 length is 14 residues. With 4 bases removed from V and 4 bases from J, the gap between germline ends came to 10 bases. CDR3 sequence: CASSSFAGTGELFF. The CDR3 bases are TGTGCCAGCAGCTCTTTCGCGGGCACCGGGGAGCTGTTTTTT.

This clonotype was seen a handful of times. This chain connects TRBV3-1 to TRBJ2-7; 7 bases agree with TRBD2. Germline-derived CDR1 and CDR2 are LGHDT and YNNKEL (reference sequence). The J segment lost 2 bases and the V segment lost 0 bases, leaving 13 bases of the junction unmatched. This CDR3 is 18 amino acids long. The CDR3 nucleotides are TGTGCCAGCAGCCAAGATCCTCGGTCAGCGGGGAACCCCTACGAGCAGTACTTC. Protein product: CASSQDPRSAGNPYEQYF.

This clonotype came up a few times. The gene calls are TRBV10-3 and TRBJ1-2; 7 nucleotides agree with TRBD1. Trimming removed 2 bases from V and 6 bases from J; junction bases left unmatched: 3. CDR3 length equals 13 residues. The germline V gene has CDR1 ENHRY and CDR2 SYGVKD. The CDR3, as DNA: TGTGCCATCAGTGAGCCCGACAGGGATGGCTACACCTTC. Its protein product is CAISEPDRDGYTF.

This clonotype has a handful of counts. This chain connects TRBV12-3 or TRBV12-4 to TRBJ1-5, with 8 bases matching TRBD1. There are 14 residues in the CDR3. Trimming cost V 6 bases and J 5 bases; bases outside gene matches: 6. The CDR3 loop is CASSRGQGHQPQHF. CDR3 coding DNA: TGTGCCAGCAGCCGAGGACAGGGCCATCAGCCCCAGCATTTT.

The gene calls are TRBV7-9 and TRBJ1-1; D remains ambiguous. This CDR3 region has 14 residues. Trimming took off 5 bases at V and 0 bases at J, with 10 bases between the two ends. Germline V gene sequence: CDR1 SEHNR, CDR2 FQNEAQ (reference sequence). The CDR3 DNA follows: TGTGCCAGCAGCGAGGGTTTCATGAACACTGAAGCTTTCTTT. It is translated as CASSEGFMNTEAFF.

This clonotype occurred a few times. V and J are TRBV20-1 and TRBJ2-7, with no clear D. The CDR3 is made up of 13 amino acids. V shed 6 bases and J shed 3 bases, with 15 bases lying between them. CDR1 is DFQATT and CDR2 is SNEGSKA in the germline V gene (reference sequence). CDR3 nucleotides: TGCAGTGCCGCCCGGGCTGGGTACTACGAGCAGTACTTC. Translating gives CSAARAGYYEQYF.